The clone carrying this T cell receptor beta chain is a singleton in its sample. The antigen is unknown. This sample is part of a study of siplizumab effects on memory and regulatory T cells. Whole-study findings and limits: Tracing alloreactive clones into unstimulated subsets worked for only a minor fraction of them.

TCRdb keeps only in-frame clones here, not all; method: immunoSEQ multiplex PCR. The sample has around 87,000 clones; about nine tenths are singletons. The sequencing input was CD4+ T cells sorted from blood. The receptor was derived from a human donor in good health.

DNA for the CDR3: TGTGCCAGCAGCTTAGTTGTGGGTCGCTATGAAGCTTTCTTT. Protein product: CASSLVVGRYEAFF. The chain joins TRBV5-6 to TRBJ1-1; D is uncertain. V gave up 2 bases and J gave up 7 bases, with 15 bases separating them. The CDR3 spans 14 residues. Germline-derived CDR1 and CDR2 are SGHDT and YYEEEE.